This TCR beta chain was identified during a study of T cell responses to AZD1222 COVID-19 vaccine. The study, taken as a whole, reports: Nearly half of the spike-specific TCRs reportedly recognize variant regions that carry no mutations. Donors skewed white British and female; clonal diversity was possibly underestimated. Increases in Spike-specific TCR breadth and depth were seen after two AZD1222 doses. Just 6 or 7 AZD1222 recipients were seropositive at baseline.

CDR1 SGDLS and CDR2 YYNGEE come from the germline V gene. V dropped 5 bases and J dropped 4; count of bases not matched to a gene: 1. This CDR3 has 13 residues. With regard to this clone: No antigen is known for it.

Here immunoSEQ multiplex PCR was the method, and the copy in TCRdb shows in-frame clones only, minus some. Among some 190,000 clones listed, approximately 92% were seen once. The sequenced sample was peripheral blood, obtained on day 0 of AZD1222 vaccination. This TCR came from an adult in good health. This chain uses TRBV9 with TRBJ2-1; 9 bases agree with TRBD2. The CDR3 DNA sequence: TGTGCCAGCAGTCTAGCGGGGTACAATGAGCAGTTCTTC. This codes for CASSLAGYNEQFF.